This T cell receptor (beta chain) was retrieved from a study of T cells in pancreatic ductal adenocarcinoma (dated by TCRdb to 2015 to 2018). General notes on the study: To learn about the adaptive T-cell response arising naturally, investigators profiled where tumor-infiltrating CD8+ T cells, together with suppressive cells, were located within resected pancreatic ductal adenocarcinoma, how abundant they were, and what qualities they showed. General conclusions and limits of the study: Compared with tumor samples, blood samples had more total productive templates and approximately 8-fold more unique clonotypes. Tumor versus blood clonality comparisons may be biased because tumors are enriched in CD45RO+ effector rather than naive T cells, biasing toward lower diversity. Since most pancreatic cancer patients present with inoperable disease, the resected cohort was skewed toward the minority of patients who had early-stage disease. No significant difference in T-cell clonality was found between tumor and blood, with mean clonality of approximately 0.11 in tumors and around 0.074 in blood.

The selected pancreatic ductal adenocarcinoma patients had received surgery without neoadjuvant therapy. After peripheral blood was drawn into heparin tubes, PBMCs were separated on a histopaque density gradient and then cryopreserved in approximately 9.8% DMSO. The DNeasy Blood and Tissue Kit, with Proteinase K and RNase treatment, was used to extract genomic DNA from more than five PBMC specimens and fewer than 10 flash-frozen tumor specimens. With respect to this clone: Its antigen is currently not known. Per-base qualities were not stored, and no clone one base away is much larger.

CDR1 and CDR2 were assigned from the germline V gene as MGHRA and YSYEKL. The junction shows trimming of 0 bases on V and 1 base on J, and the gene matches do not reach 8 bases of it. Including the terminal cysteine and phenylalanine, the CDR3 comprises 17 residues. The entry retains the CDR3 DNA only, 51 bases that are in frame from base 1. TCR beta CDR3 regions were amplified from genomic DNA using the immunoSEQ hsTCRB kit. An Illumina HiSeq system was used to carry out high-throughput TRB CDR3 sequencing. Concerning the study's data processing: The immunoSEQ software was used to analyze the sequencing reads, and any nonproductive sequences containing premature stops or frame-shifts were left out. Clonality of the repertoire was calculated as one minus the Shannon entropy normalized by log2 of the number of unique productive sequences. Sourced from immuneACCESS, this table was stored by TCRdb with only in-frame sequences that have V and J called. A share of the clones is absent; for the studies checked, an unresolved V gene accounts for under half, and the remainder has no known explanation. V, J and clone size are those of that table, while D and trimming were read from the DNA. For this sample the table gives roughly 100,000 clones, of which 90% to 95% were detected only once. Together, the top ten hold under 3.5% of the sample.

The sequence links TRBV4-1 to TRBJ2-5, with 7 bases aligning to TRBD2. This clonotype originated in a human donor with pancreatic ductal adenocarcinoma. Material: PBMCs. The base sequence is TGCGCCAGCAGCCAAGAATCTGAGGCTAGCGGCCAAGAGACCCAGTACTTC. Translated, it gives CASSQESEASGQETQYF.